A single T cell receptor beta chain is shown here with its context. Its antigen is as yet unknown. The data are from a study of T cells in Graves' hyperthyroidism and ophthalmopathy. Study-level results: Blood also showed most of the thyroid clonotypes that were expanded above 0.001. Ophthalmopathy cases were set apart from stable hyperthyroidism by a 13 V-J model.

RNA transcripts provided the source from which TCR beta CDR3 regions were amplified. HTBI primers were employed in a first-round RT-PCR of the TCR CDR3. TCRdb called the multiplex PCR reads again in MiXCR, with one record for every CDR3 protein. The data hold hundreds of thousands of distinct CDR3 sequences, with about 20% observed a single time. In germline, CDR1 is DFQATT, CDR2 SNEGSKA (reference sequence). The junction had 8 bases not matched to a gene; V was cut back by 0 bases and J by 5 bases. This CDR3 has 16 amino acids. Ophthalmopathy cases scored 3 or more on the Clinical Activity Score and 4 or more on NOSPECS grade, with duration below 3 months. Uncontrolled infection, other autoimmune disease, pregnancy or lactation disqualified patients from enrolment.

Sequenced: blood. The TCR comes from a man aged 35 to 55 with Graves' ophthalmopathy. This chain links TRBV20-1 with TRBJ2-2; 8 nucleotides align to TRBD2. CDR3 protein: CSARESGRVRTGELFF. CDR3 bases: TGCAGTGCTAGAGAGAGCGGGAGAGTAAGGACCGGGGAGCTGTTTTTT.